Listed below are T cell receptor beta chains from one sample, sequenced in a study of T cells in Graves' hyperthyroidism and ophthalmopathy. TCRdb called the multiplex PCR reads again in MiXCR, with one record for every CDR3 protein. The table includes around 190,000 distinct CDR3 sequences, around a sixth detected once. Material for sequencing was blood. The receptor source for this set is a woman between 50 and 59 years old with Graves' hyperthyroidism. Both conserved end residues are part of each CDR3. The D gene is left open where the match is weak. Only part of the rows carry a size: once, few, many, or a class if the clone is expanded.

clone size: many
V gene: TRBV27
D gene: TRBD2
J gene: TRBJ2-3
CDR3 DNA: TGTGCCAGCAGTTTATATAGCGGGGCCATTAGACGCACAGATACGCAGTATTTT
CDR3 protein: CASSLYSGAIRRTDTQYF

clone size: many
V gene: TRBV7-3
D gene: .
J gene: TRBJ1-1
CDR3 DNA: TGTGCCAGCAGCTTTTCAGTGAGCAGCACTGAAGCTTTCTTT
CDR3 protein: CASSFSVSSTEAFF

clone size: many
V gene: TRBV15
D gene: .
J gene: TRBJ2-1
CDR3 DNA: TGTGCCACCAGCAGAGAAGGCGGCGCGGTTGGTGAGCAGTTCTTC
CDR3 protein: CATSREGGAVGEQFF

clone size: .
V gene: TRBV28
D gene: .
J gene: TRBJ1-2
CDR3 DNA: TGTGCCAGCAGCTTAGCCGCCGGAGGGGGAATCTATGGCTACACCTTC
CDR3 protein: CASSLAAGGGIYGYTF

clone size: .
V gene: TRBV12-3/TRBV12-4
D gene: TRBD2
J gene: TRBJ2-1
CDR3 DNA: TGTGCCAGCAGTTTTAACTTCCTAGCGGGAGATAATGAGCAGTTCTTC
CDR3 protein: CASSFNFLAGDNEQFF

clone size: .
V gene: TRBV5-1
D gene: .
J gene: TRBJ2-5
CDR3 DNA: TGCGCCAGCAGCTTGGTGCCCCCAGAGACCCAGTACTTC
CDR3 protein: CASSLVPPETQYF

clone size: .
V gene: TRBV20-1
D gene: TRBD1
J gene: TRBJ2-7
CDR3 DNA: TGCAGTGCTAGAGCGGCGAGACAGGGGATACACGAGCAGTACTTC
CDR3 protein: CSARAARQGIHEQYF

clone size: many
V gene: TRBV3-1
D gene: .
J gene: TRBJ1-1
CDR3 DNA: TGTGCCAGCAGCCAAGGACGGGGGTGGACTGAAGCTTTCTTT
CDR3 protein: CASSQGRGWTEAFF

clone size: many
V gene: TRBV15
D gene: .
J gene: TRBJ2-7
CDR3 DNA: TGTGCCACCAGCAGAGTCCGGCAAAACTCCTACGAGCAGTACTTC
CDR3 protein: CATSRVRQNSYEQYF

clone size: .
V gene: TRBV2
D gene: .
J gene: TRBJ2-4
CDR3 DNA: TGTGCCAGCAGCAATACTTACACTTTAGCCAAAAACATTCAGTACTTC
CDR3 protein: CASSNTYTLAKNIQYF

clone size: few
V gene: TRBV19
D gene: .
J gene: TRBJ1-5
CDR3 DNA: TGTGCCAGTCGGGACCGAGCGGGCAATCAGCCCCAGCATTTT
CDR3 protein: CASRDRAGNQPQHF

clone size: few
V gene: TRBV20-1
D gene: TRBD2
J gene: TRBJ2-3
CDR3 DNA: TGCAGTGCTAGAAACCCGCTAGCGGGCCGCACAGATACGCAGTATTTT
CDR3 protein: CSARNPLAGRTDTQYF

clone size: .
V gene: TRBV7-2
D gene: .
J gene: TRBJ1-6
CDR3 DNA: TGTGCCAGCAGCGGGAGGACGGCGTATAATTCACCCCTCCACTTT
CDR3 protein: CASSGRTAYNSPLHF

clone size: .
V gene: TRBV20-1
D gene: .
J gene: TRBJ2-6
CDR3 DNA: TGCAGTGCTAGGGAGGGGGCTGGGGCCAACGTCCTGACTTTC
CDR3 protein: CSAREGAGANVLTF

clone size: many
V gene: TRBV28
D gene: .
J gene: TRBJ1-2
CDR3 DNA: TGTGCCAGCAGTTTAGGCGCCGGCTACTATGGCTACACCTTC
CDR3 protein: CASSLGAGYYGYTF

clone size: .
V gene: TRBV20-1
D gene: .
J gene: TRBJ1-2
CDR3 DNA: TGCAGTGCTAGAGGGCCAGCTTCTAACTATGGCTACACCTTC
CDR3 protein: CSARGPASNYGYTF

clone size: many
V gene: TRBV20-1
D gene: .
J gene: TRBJ2-3
CDR3 DNA: TGCAGTGCTAGTAGGGAGACGGGCACAGATACGCAGTATTTT
CDR3 protein: CSASRETGTDTQYF

clone size: many
V gene: TRBV7-6
D gene: TRBD2
J gene: TRBJ2-1
CDR3 DNA: TGTGCCAGCAGCGGAAGACTAGCGGGAGGATCGGGGTCCTACAATGAGCAGTTCTTC
CDR3 protein: CASSGRLAGGSGSYNEQFF

clone size: many
V gene: TRBV11-2
D gene: .
J gene: TRBJ2-5
CDR3 DNA: TGTGCCAGCAGCCAAGGGGGGGCCCGCCGAGAGACCCAGTACTTC
CDR3 protein: CASSQGGARRETQYF

clone size: .
V gene: TRBV2
D gene: .
J gene: TRBJ2-5
CDR3 DNA: TGTGCCAGCAGTGAAAGGGTCGGACAAGAGACCCAGTACTTC
CDR3 protein: CASSERVGQETQYF

clone size: few
V gene: TRBV2
D gene: TRBD2
J gene: TRBJ2-1
CDR3 DNA: TGTGCCAGCAGCGGGACTAGCGGAAATGAGCAGTTCTTC
CDR3 protein: CASSGTSGNEQFF

clone size: many
V gene: TRBV7-2
D gene: TRBD2
J gene: TRBJ2-7
CDR3 DNA: TGTGCCAGCAGCTATAGCGCGGGGGGAGAGGAGCAGTACTTC
CDR3 protein: CASSYSAGGEEQYF

clone size: many
V gene: TRBV19
D gene: .
J gene: TRBJ2-1
CDR3 DNA: TGTGCCAGTAGTATAGGAAACCCACTCACAATAATCAATGAGCAGTTCTTC
CDR3 protein: CASSIGNPLTIINEQFF

clone size: many
V gene: TRBV7-8
D gene: TRBD1
J gene: TRBJ2-2
CDR3 DNA: TGTGCCAGCAGCTCCACCGGACAGGGAAGCACCGGGGAGCTGTTTTTT
CDR3 protein: CASSSTGQGSTGELFF

clone size: .
V gene: TRBV4-1
D gene: TRBD2
J gene: TRBJ2-5
CDR3 DNA: TGCGCCAGCAGCCCGGCGGGAGACCAAGAGACCCAGTACTTC
CDR3 protein: CASSPAGDQETQYF

clone size: few
V gene: TRBV24-1
D gene: TRBD1
J gene: TRBJ2-3
CDR3 DNA: TGTGCCACCAGTGACCCGGGACAGGGGGCAACAGATACGCAGTATTTT
CDR3 protein: CATSDPGQGATDTQYF

clone size: many
V gene: TRBV7-3
D gene: TRBD2
J gene: TRBJ2-5
CDR3 DNA: TGTGCCAGCAGCTTAACGAGAGTAGCGGGGGGAGAGACCCAGTACTTC
CDR3 protein: CASSLTRVAGGETQYF

clone size: many
V gene: TRBV28
D gene: .
J gene: TRBJ2-7
CDR3 DNA: TGTGCCAGCAGCAGGGACACGGGCACCTACGAGCAGTACTTC
CDR3 protein: CASSRDTGTYEQYF

clone size: .
V gene: TRBV7-9
D gene: .
J gene: TRBJ1-4
CDR3 DNA: TGTGCCAGCAGCTCCCTCCCCGGGGGACAAGCAGGTGAAAAACTGTTTTTT
CDR3 protein: CASSSLPGGQAGEKLFF

clone size: .
V gene: TRBV7-2
D gene: TRBD2
J gene: TRBJ2-7
CDR3 DNA: TGTGCCAGCAGCTCCCGGACTAGTGGGGGCGAGCAGTACTTC
CDR3 protein: CASSSRTSGGEQYF

clone size: many
V gene: TRBV7-3
D gene: TRBD2
J gene: TRBJ2-1
CDR3 DNA: TGTGCCAGCAGCCCGAAAACTAGCGGAGAGGGCAATGAGCAGTTCTTC
CDR3 protein: CASSPKTSGEGNEQFF

clone size: few
V gene: TRBV5-6
D gene: .
J gene: TRBJ2-7
CDR3 DNA: TGTGCCAGCAGCTTCCGGGCGGCCTTCGAGCAGTACTTC
CDR3 protein: CASSFRAAFEQYF

clone size: few
V gene: TRBV29-1
D gene: TRBD2
J gene: TRBJ2-4
CDR3 DNA: TGCAGCGTTGAGGTAGCGGGAGCCAAAAACATTCAGTACTTC
CDR3 protein: CSVEVAGAKNIQYF

clone size: .
V gene: TRBV30
D gene: .
J gene: TRBJ2-1
CDR3 DNA: TGTGCCTGGAGCAAGCCGCCCGGGCTGTCCTACAATGAGCAGTTCTTC
CDR3 protein: CAWSKPPGLSYNEQFF

clone size: few
V gene: TRBV29-1
D gene: TRBD1
J gene: TRBJ2-1
CDR3 DNA: TGCAGCGTTGAAGATGAGGGACAGGGCCCCTACAATGAGCAGTTCTTC
CDR3 protein: CSVEDEGQGPYNEQFF

clone size: many
V gene: TRBV6-1
D gene: .
J gene: TRBJ2-5
CDR3 DNA: TGTGCCAGCGCCGACGCGACGGGGGAGACCCAGTACTTC
CDR3 protein: CASADATGETQYF

clone size: many
V gene: TRBV30
D gene: .
J gene: TRBJ2-3
CDR3 DNA: TGTGCCTGGAGGGAAGCAGATACGCAGTATTTT
CDR3 protein: CAWREADTQYF

clone size: few
V gene: TRBV7-9
D gene: .
J gene: TRBJ2-2
CDR3 DNA: TGTGCCAGCAGCTCCACCCCGACGGGCGCGAACACCGGGGAGCTGTTTTTT
CDR3 protein: CASSSTPTGANTGELFF

clone size: few
V gene: TRBV20-1
D gene: TRBD2
J gene: TRBJ2-1
CDR3 DNA: TGCAGTGTCTCGCTAGCGGGAGGGCCTGTTGAGCAGTTCTTC
CDR3 protein: CSVSLAGGPVEQFF

clone size: few
V gene: TRBV7-2
D gene: .
J gene: TRBJ2-7
CDR3 DNA: TGTGCCAGCAGCTTAGCCCACATGCGGGAGCAGTACTTC
CDR3 protein: CASSLAHMREQYF

clone size: many
V gene: TRBV10-3
D gene: .
J gene: TRBJ2-1
CDR3 DNA: TGTGCCATCAAAAGAACTAGCATGGGACTTTACAATGAGCAGTTCTTC
CDR3 protein: CAIKRTSMGLYNEQFF

clone size: .
V gene: TRBV27
D gene: TRBD1
J gene: TRBJ1-4
CDR3 DNA: TGTGCCAGCAGTCCCTGGACAGGGGGATGGGCAACTAATGAAAAACTGTTTTTT
CDR3 protein: CASSPWTGGWATNEKLFF

clone size: .
V gene: TRBV19
D gene: .
J gene: TRBJ1-5
CDR3 DNA: TGTGCCAGTAGTATTCCCACCCTCCCGAGATATCAGCCCCAGCATTTT
CDR3 protein: CASSIPTLPRYQPQHF

clone size: .
V gene: TRBV5-1
D gene: TRBD2
J gene: TRBJ2-5
CDR3 DNA: TGCGCCAGCATCCTTGGCCGTCTAGCGGGTACGGAGACCCAGTACTTC
CDR3 protein: CASILGRLAGTETQYF

clone size: many
V gene: TRBV12-3/TRBV12-4
D gene: .
J gene: TRBJ2-7
CDR3 DNA: TGTGCCAGCAGTAAAATAGCCTACGAGCAGTACTTC
CDR3 protein: CASSKIAYEQYF

clone size: .
V gene: TRBV2
D gene: .
J gene: TRBJ2-1
CDR3 DNA: TGTGCCAGCAAAGATTACAATGAGCAGTTCTTC
CDR3 protein: CASKDYNEQFF

clone size: .
V gene: TRBV10-1
D gene: TRBD1
J gene: TRBJ2-1
CDR3 DNA: TGCGCCAGCAGCGGGACAGGGGTCGTCAATGAGCAGTTCTTC
CDR3 protein: CASSGTGVVNEQFF

clone size: many
V gene: TRBV7-2
D gene: .
J gene: TRBJ2-5
CDR3 DNA: TGTGCCAGCAGCTTATTCCGGGGGCAGCAAGAGACCCAGTACTTC
CDR3 protein: CASSLFRGQQETQYF

clone size: .
V gene: TRBV5-4
D gene: TRBD1
J gene: TRBJ2-1
CDR3 DNA: TGTGCCAGCAGCCCTCGTCTAGACAGGGGGCTGTACGGTGAGCAGTTCTTC
CDR3 protein: CASSPRLDRGLYGEQFF

clone size: .
V gene: TRBV7-9
D gene: TRBD1
J gene: TRBJ1-2
CDR3 DNA: TGTGCCAGCAGCCGAGGGGTAGGGACAGGGTCTAACTATGGCTACACCTTC
CDR3 protein: CASSRGVGTGSNYGYTF

clone size: .
V gene: TRBV29-1
D gene: TRBD1
J gene: TRBJ1-4
CDR3 DNA: TGCAGCGTTGAAGGGGCTGACAGGGGGCTTGGTGAAAAACTGTTTTTT
CDR3 protein: CSVEGADRGLGEKLFF

clone size: many
V gene: TRBV28
D gene: .
J gene: TRBJ1-2
CDR3 DNA: TGTGCCAGCGTAAACCCATGGACAGCTAACTATGGCTACACCTTC
CDR3 protein: CASVNPWTANYGYTF

clone size: many
V gene: TRBV28
D gene: TRBD2
J gene: TRBJ2-7
CDR3 DNA: TGTGCCAGCAGTTTTCTGGCGGGAGGGTACGAGCAGTACTTC
CDR3 protein: CASSFLAGGYEQYF

clone size: many
V gene: TRBV11-3
D gene: TRBD2
J gene: TRBJ2-1
CDR3 DNA: TGTGCCAGCAGCTTTGCTAGCGGGAGGTTCGTAGGCTCCTACAATGAGCAGTTCTTC
CDR3 protein: CASSFASGRFVGSYNEQFF

clone size: many
V gene: TRBV2
D gene: TRBD1
J gene: TRBJ1-4
CDR3 DNA: TGTGCCAGCAGCCGGGACAGGGGACGAGAAAAACTGTTTTTT
CDR3 protein: CASSRDRGREKLFF

clone size: many
V gene: TRBV20-1
D gene: TRBD1
J gene: TRBJ2-5
CDR3 DNA: TGCAGTGCTAGATCCCCGGGACAGGGGTTGGAGACCCAGTACTTC
CDR3 protein: CSARSPGQGLETQYF

clone size: .
V gene: TRBV14
D gene: TRBD2
J gene: TRBJ2-5
CDR3 DNA: TGTGCCAGCAGCAGAAGAGCGGGAGTGGAGACCCAGTACTTC
CDR3 protein: CASSRRAGVETQYF

clone size: many
V gene: TRBV12-3/TRBV12-4
D gene: TRBD1
J gene: TRBJ1-1
CDR3 DNA: TGTGCCAGCACCGGGGGACAGGGGATCAGGAACACTGAAGCTTTCTTT
CDR3 protein: CASTGGQGIRNTEAFF

clone size: many
V gene: TRBV28
D gene: TRBD1
J gene: TRBJ2-1
CDR3 DNA: TGTGCCAGCAGTCATCCCCGGACAGGGAGGAATGAGCAGTTCTTC
CDR3 protein: CASSHPRTGRNEQFF